These 22 T cell receptor beta chains originate from one sample sequenced in a study of neurological immune-mediated disorders (dated by TCRdb to the late 2010s). The library was built by means of 5' RACE. Sequencing relied on an Illumina HiSeq 2500. The public sequencing data were trimmed at Q25 with fastp and processed into clonotypes with MiXCR by TCRdb, which kept only in-frame beta chains. Identical CDR3 proteins give one entry, which carries the most common genes and DNA. For this sample there are about 62,000 distinct CDR3 sequences; around 5.2% appear just once. The top ten constitute around 3.3% of the sample. Input material: PBMCs. Receptors originate from a woman between 50 and 59 years old with multiple sclerosis.

This clonotype was counted at least ten times. The chain uses TRBV3-1 and TRBJ2-5; possible D gene TRBD1, 5 bases. CDR1 and CDR2 (germline): LGHDT, YNNKEL (reference sequence). There are 15 residues in the CDR3. Trimming removed 0 bases at V and 2 bases at J, with 10 bases between. The CDR3 DNA reads TGTGCCAGCAGCCAAGAGAAAGGGGAACAAGAGACCCAGTACTTC. It yields the protein CASSQEKGEQETQYF.

This clonotype was seen repeatedly, ten times or more. The J gene is TRBJ1-1, the V gene TRBV7-2; D gene unclear. Trimming took 5 bases from V and 11 from J, leaving 15 bases between them. Germline V gives CDR1 SGHTA, CDR2 FQGNSA. This CDR3 has 12 amino acids. In DNA, the CDR3 is TGTGCCAGCAGCCCCGGGGTGGCGAATGCTTTCTTT. Its translation is CASSPGVANAFF.

This clonotype was observed many times. V gene TRBV20-1 combines with J gene TRBJ1-4; D call uncertain. V was pared by 4 bases and J by 8 bases, with 11 bases between. CDR3 length equals 12 residues. Germline values: CDR1 DFQATT, CDR2 SNEGSKA (reference sequence). This CDR3 is CSAIPEREKLFF. In DNA, the CDR3 is TGCAGTGCTATTCCGGAGAGGGAAAAACTGTTTTTT.

This clonotype occurred many times. V is TRBV6-2 or TRBV6-3 and J is TRBJ2-5, with D perhaps TRBD1 or TRBD2 (5 bases each). Germline V gene lookup returns CDR1 MNHEY and CDR2 SVGEGT. The CDR3 is 16 amino acids. Trimming shortened V by 3 bases and J by 2 bases, and 16 bases separated the two germline ends. Here the CDR3 reads CASSYLHRDRQETQYF. CDR3 nucleotides: TGTGCCAGCAGTTATCTGCACCGGGACCGACAAGAGACCCAGTACTTC.

Ten or more counts support this clonotype. The genes are TRBV20-1 and TRBJ1-1; no clear D. V gave up 6 bases and J gave up 1 base, with 15 bases separating them. Germline values: CDR1 DFQATT, CDR2 SNEGSKA (reference sequence). The CDR3 length is 14 residues. CDR3 protein: CSAQPDPPNTEAFF. CDR3 coding DNA: TGCAGTGCCCAACCGGACCCCCCGAACACTGAAGCTTTCTTT.

This clonotype has a count of ten or more. The V call is TRBV7-2, the J call TRBJ2-1; weak D call: TRBD1 (6 bases). Trimming left V 5 bases short and J 6 bases short, with 26 bases between. This CDR3 has 18 residues. Germline assignment: CDR1 SGHTA and CDR2 FQGNSA. Here the CDR3 reads CASSPTLGGHPNFNEQFF. CDR3 DNA sequence: TGTGCCAGCAGCCCTACTCTAGGGGGTCACCCCAATTTCAATGAGCAGTTCTTC. The full variable domain, its missing parts supplied by reference TRBV7-2 and TRBJ2-1, is GAGVSQSPSNKVTEKGKDVELRCDPISGHTALYWYRQSLGQGLEFLIYFQGNSAPDKSGLPSDRFSAERTGGSVSTLTIQRTQQEDSAVYLCASSPTLGGHPNFNEQFFGPGTRLTVL.

Only a few counts were recorded for this clonotype. This chain links TRBV20-1 with TRBJ1-2; D is undetermined. Trimming took off 3 bases at V and 3 bases at J, with 8 bases between the two ends. The CDR3 covers 12 residues. The germline V gene has CDR1 DFQATT and CDR2 SNEGSKA (reference sequence). This chain's CDR3 is CSARNKDYGYTF. CDR3 bases: TGCAGTGCTAGGAATAAGGACTATGGCTACACCTTC.

There are many counts of this clonotype. CDR3 sequence reads: CASSPVRGLGNEKLFF. CDR3 nucleotide sequence: TGTGCCAGCAGTCCAGTTCGGGGGCTAGGAAATGAAAAACTGTTTTTT. This chain joins TRBV28 and TRBJ1-4, with D perhaps TRBD1 (6 bases). Germline V gives CDR1 MDHEN, CDR2 SYDVKM. Deletions cut 5 bases from V and 5 bases from J, with 18 bases between. The CDR3 length is 16 residues.

This clonotype was detected many times. This chain links TRBV5-1 with TRBJ1-5; D is uncertain. Trimming left V 0 bases short and J 4 bases short, with 8 bases between. Germline V gene sequence: CDR1 SGHRS, CDR2 YFSETQ. This CDR3 spans 14 amino acids. CDR3 DNA sequence: TGCGCCAGCAGCTTGGATGGCCGTAATCAGCCCCAGCATTTT. As protein: CASSLDGRNQPQHF.

The chain recombines TRBV7-2 with TRBJ2-5; D remains ambiguous. Germline CDR1 SGHTA, CDR2 FQGNSA. This CDR3 contains 13 residues. Trimming left V 4 bases short and J 4 bases short, with 10 bases between. The CDR3 protein is CASSSSARETQYF. DNA for the CDR3: TGTGCCAGCAGCTCGTCAGCCCGAGAGACCCAGTACTTC.

This clonotype was found many times. This chain uses TRBV7-9 with TRBJ2-1; D remains unclear. The CDR3 length is 12 residues. Germline V gene sequence: CDR1 SEHNR, CDR2 FQNEAQ (reference sequence). Deletions cut 2 bases from V and 8 bases from J, with 7 bases between. DNA for the CDR3: TGTGCCAGCAGCTTACTAGTGCATGAGCAGTTCTTC. It specifies CASSLLVHEQFF.

This clonotype was recorded at least ten times. The V and J genes are TRBV21-1 and TRBJ2-7; the table's D call TRBD1 went unverified against the DNA. TRBV21-1 corresponds to a pseudogene. This CDR3 has 13 residues. The CDR3 protein is CASSRDTDYEQYF. DNA for the CDR3: TGTGCCAGCAGTCGGGACACCGACTACGAGCAGTACTTC.

The chain has TRBV5-1 and TRBJ2-3, with D maybe TRBD2 (5 bases). CDR1 is SGHRS, CDR2 YFSETQ, per germline. This CDR3 comprises 15 residues. Trimming left V 0 bases short and J 8 bases short, with 16 bases between. The CDR3 protein is CASSLVSGPNPTQYF. CDR3 coding DNA: TGCGCCAGCAGCTTGGTGAGCGGACCCAACCCTACGCAGTATTTT. Full variable domain (outside the CDR3, taken from reference TRBV5-1 and TRBJ2-3): KAGVTQTPRYLIKTRGQQVTLSCSPISGHRSVSWYQQTPGQGLQFLFEYFSETQRNKGNFPGRFSGRQFSNSRSEMNVSTLELGDSALYLCASSLVSGPNPTQYFGPGTRLTVL.

The chain recombines TRBV7-6 with TRBJ1-1; perhaps TRBD1 as D (5 bases). V lost 1 base to trimming and J lost 12 bases, with 18 bases between them. Germline CDR1 reads SGHVS; CDR2 reads FNYEAQ. The CDR3 is 14 residues long. CDR3 sequence: CASSLVFGVRETFF. The CDR3 coding sequence is TGTGCCAGCAGCTTAGTTTTTGGTGTCAGGGAGACTTTCTTT.

This clonotype came up many times. The J gene is TRBJ2-7, the V gene TRBV2; the D gene is possibly TRBD2 (5 bases). Trimming shortened V by 10 bases and J by 1 base, and 14 bases separated the two germline ends. The CDR3 is 13 residues long. Germline-derived CDR1 and CDR2 are SNHLY and FYNNEI. In DNA form, the CDR3 reads TGTGCCATTAGAGAGAGGGTATCCTACGAGCAGTACTTC. It specifies CAIRERVSYEQYF.

Ten or more counts support this clonotype. This chain connects TRBV4-2 to TRBJ2-3; 7 bases are shared with TRBD2. J lost 4 bases, V lost 2 bases, and 3 bases had no gene match. The CDR3 totals 14 residues. CDR1 and CDR2 from the germline V gene are LGHNA and YNFKEQ. The CDR3 DNA is TGTGCCAGCAGCCAACCGGGGGGAGCAGATACGCAGTATTTT. Translation gives CASSQPGGADTQYF.

By frequency in the sample, this clonotype is medium-sized. CDR3 in DNA: TGTGCCGCCGGGATGTCCTATGGCTACACCTTC. Its protein product is CAAGMSYGYTF. The chain recombines TRBV25-1 with TRBJ1-2; D is uncertain. The germline V gene encodes CDR1 MGHDK and CDR2 SYGVNS. V was pared by 11 bases and J by 4 bases, with 11 bases between. CDR3 length: 11 amino acids.

This chain connects TRBV27 to TRBJ1-2; a possible D gene is TRBD1 (5 bases). V dropped 5 bases and J dropped 0 bases, with 13 bases sitting between them. The V gene's germline CDR1 is MNHEY and CDR2 SMNVEV (reference sequence). This CDR3 comprises 15 residues. The CDR3 region is CASSVGASPNYGYTF. In nucleotides, the CDR3 is TGTGCCAGCAGTGTTGGGGCTAGCCCTAACTATGGCTACACCTTC.

In its sample, this clonotype was seen a few times. The V call is TRBV5-1, the J call TRBJ2-5, with 7 bases that match TRBD2. With V trimmed by 3 bases and J by 1 base, 3 bases remained unmatched. The CDR3 sequence is 14 residues long. The germline gives CDR1 SGHRS, CDR2 YFSETQ. The CDR3 protein is CASSSRGVQETQYF. The CDR3 DNA is TGCGCCAGCAGCTCACGGGGGGTCCAAGAGACCCAGTACTTC.

This clonotype has ten or more counts. The chain carries TRBV29-1 and TRBJ2-3, with 8 bases that match TRBD2. V was clipped by 6 bases and J by 4 bases; unmatched bases: 6. The CDR3 sequence is 13 residues long. Looked up from germline, CDR1 is SQVTM and CDR2 is ANQGSEA. The CDR3 DNA is TGCAGCGTCGACGGGGGGGCATCAGATACGCAGTATTTT. Amino acid sequence: CSVDGGASDTQYF.

The sample holds many counts of this clonotype. V is TRBV9 and J is TRBJ2-5; 10 bases are a match to TRBD2. The J segment lost 5 bases and the V segment lost 3 bases, leaving 10 bases of the junction unmatched. The CDR3 contains 16 residues. Germline CDR1 and CDR2: SGDLS and YYNGEE. This CDR3 is CASSALSSGGWETQYF. CDR3 bases: TGTGCCAGCAGCGCTCTATCTAGCGGGGGTTGGGAGACCCAGTACTTC.

The chain carries TRBV30 and TRBJ2-6, with D hard to call. V was trimmed by 4 bases and J by 4 bases, leaving 5 bases between them. CDR3 length equals 12 residues. Germline CDR1 GTSNPN, CDR2 SVGIG (reference sequence). The CDR3 protein is CAWNSGANVLTF. CDR3 coding DNA: TGTGCCTGGAATTCGGGGGCCAACGTCCTGACTTTC.